Included here is one T cell receptor (beta chain) sequence, with context. PCR was performed a second time for about 7 to 11 cycles using a sample-barcoded 5' primer and a J-beta primer mix. TCRdb processed the 5' RACE reads anew with MiXCR; each CDR3 protein has one entry. This repertoire shows about 2 million distinct CDR3 sequences, about 50% found once; its top ten account for more than 2%. The length of the CDR3 is 13 residues. CDR1 SQVTM and CDR2 ANQGSEA come from the germline V gene. Losses at the gene ends were 6 bases for V and 3 bases for J; bases not matched to a gene: 7. This specimen belongs to a study of blood T cells in healthy people across ages.

Specimen: blood. This clonotype originated in a woman aged 40 to 50 in good health. This chain joins TRBV29-1 and TRBJ2-7; the match to TRBD1 covers 8 bases. DNA for the CDR3: TGCAGCGTGATGACAGGGGACTTCTACGAGCAGTACTTC. Its protein is CSVMTGDFYEQYF.